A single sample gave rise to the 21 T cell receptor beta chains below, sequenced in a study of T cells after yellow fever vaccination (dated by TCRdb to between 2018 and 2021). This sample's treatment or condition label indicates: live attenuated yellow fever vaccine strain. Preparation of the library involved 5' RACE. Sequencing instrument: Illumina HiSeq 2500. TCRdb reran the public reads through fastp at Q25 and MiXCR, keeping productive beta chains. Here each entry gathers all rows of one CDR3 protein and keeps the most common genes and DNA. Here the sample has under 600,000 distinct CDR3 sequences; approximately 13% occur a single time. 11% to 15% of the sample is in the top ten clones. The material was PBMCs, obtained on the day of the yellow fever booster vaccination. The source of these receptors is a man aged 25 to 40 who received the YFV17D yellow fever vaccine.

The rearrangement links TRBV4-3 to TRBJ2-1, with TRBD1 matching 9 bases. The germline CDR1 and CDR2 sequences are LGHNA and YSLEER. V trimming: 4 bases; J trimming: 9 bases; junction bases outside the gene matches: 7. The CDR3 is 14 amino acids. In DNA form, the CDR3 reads TGCGCCAGCAGCCGGGACAGGGCTCATGGTGAGCAGTTCTTC. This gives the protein CASSRDRAHGEQFF.

CDR3 loop: CASRAMTGDYEQYF. The CDR3 nucleotides are TGCGCCAGCAGGGCCATGACAGGGGACTACGAGCAGTACTTC. The V and J genes are TRBV5-1 and TRBJ2-7, with TRBD1 matching 8 bases. Trimming took 5 bases from V and 3 from J; bases not matched to a gene: 7. The length of the CDR3 is 14 residues. Germline lookup yields CDR1 SGHRS and CDR2 YFSETQ.

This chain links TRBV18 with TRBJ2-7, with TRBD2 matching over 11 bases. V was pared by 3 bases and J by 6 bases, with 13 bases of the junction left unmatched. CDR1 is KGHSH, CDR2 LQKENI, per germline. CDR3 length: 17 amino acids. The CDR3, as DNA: TGTGCCAGCTCACCTTCCCTAGCGGGAGGAGGGGGAACCGAGCAGTACTTC. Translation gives CASSPSLAGGGGTEQYF.

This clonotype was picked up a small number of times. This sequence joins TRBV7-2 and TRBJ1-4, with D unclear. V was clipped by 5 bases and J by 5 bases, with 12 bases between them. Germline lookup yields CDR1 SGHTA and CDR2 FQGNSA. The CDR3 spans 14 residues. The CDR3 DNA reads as TGTGCCAGCAGCGACTACGGCAAGAATGAAAAACTGTTTTTT. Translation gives CASSDYGKNEKLFF.

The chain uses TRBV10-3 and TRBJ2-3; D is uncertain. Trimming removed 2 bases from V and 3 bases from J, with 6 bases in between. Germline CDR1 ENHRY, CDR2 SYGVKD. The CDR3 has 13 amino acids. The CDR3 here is CAISEIRTDTQYF. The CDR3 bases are TGTGCCATCAGTGAGATACGTACAGATACGCAGTATTTT.

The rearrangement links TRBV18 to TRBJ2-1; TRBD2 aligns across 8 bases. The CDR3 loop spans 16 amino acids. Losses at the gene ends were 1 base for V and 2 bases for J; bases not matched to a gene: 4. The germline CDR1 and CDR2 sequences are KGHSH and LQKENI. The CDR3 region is CASSPRSSGPYNEQFF. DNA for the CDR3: TGTGCCAGCTCACCACGATCTAGCGGGCCCTACAATGAGCAGTTCTTC.

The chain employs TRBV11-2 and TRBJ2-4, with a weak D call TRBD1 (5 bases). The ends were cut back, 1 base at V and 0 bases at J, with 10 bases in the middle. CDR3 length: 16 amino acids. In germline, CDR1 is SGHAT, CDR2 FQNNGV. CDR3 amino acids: CASSLVKGIAKNIQYF. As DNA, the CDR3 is TGTGCCAGCAGCTTAGTTAAGGGGATAGCCAAAAACATTCAGTACTTC.

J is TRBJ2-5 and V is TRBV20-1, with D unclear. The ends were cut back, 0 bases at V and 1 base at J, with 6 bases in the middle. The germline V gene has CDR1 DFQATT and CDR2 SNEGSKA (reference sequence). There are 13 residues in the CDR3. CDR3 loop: CSAREELQETQYF. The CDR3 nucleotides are TGCAGTGCTAGAGAGGAACTCCAAGAGACCCAGTACTTC.

The CDR3 loop reads CASSLLEGDTQYF. In DNA form, the CDR3 reads TGTGCCAGCAGCCTACTCGAGGGAGATACGCAGTATTTT. The V and J genes are TRBV6-6 and TRBJ2-3; the D gene is possibly TRBD2 (5 bases). This CDR3 has 13 amino acids. The germline V gene encodes CDR1 MNHNY and CDR2 SVGAGI (reference sequence). V was pared by 6 bases and J by 5 bases, with 12 bases between.

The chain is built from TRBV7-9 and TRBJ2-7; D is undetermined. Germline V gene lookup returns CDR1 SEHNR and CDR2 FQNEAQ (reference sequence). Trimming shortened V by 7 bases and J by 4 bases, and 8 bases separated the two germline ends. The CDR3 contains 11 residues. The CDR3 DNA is TGTGCCAGCACCGCGAGTTACGAGCAGTACTTC. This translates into CASTASYEQYF.

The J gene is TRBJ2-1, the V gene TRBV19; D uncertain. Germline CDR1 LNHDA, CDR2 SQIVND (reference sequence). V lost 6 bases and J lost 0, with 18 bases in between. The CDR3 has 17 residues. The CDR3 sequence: CASRPAGGPISYNEQFF. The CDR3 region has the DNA TGTGCCAGTAGGCCGGCTGGTGGTCCGATCTCCTACAATGAGCAGTTCTTC.

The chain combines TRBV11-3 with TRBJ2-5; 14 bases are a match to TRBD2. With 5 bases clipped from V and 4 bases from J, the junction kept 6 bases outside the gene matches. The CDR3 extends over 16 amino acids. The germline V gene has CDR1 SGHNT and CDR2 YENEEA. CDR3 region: CASSAGLAGGRETQYF. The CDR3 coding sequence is TGTGCCAGCAGCGCAGGACTAGCGGGAGGACGAGAGACCCAGTACTTC.

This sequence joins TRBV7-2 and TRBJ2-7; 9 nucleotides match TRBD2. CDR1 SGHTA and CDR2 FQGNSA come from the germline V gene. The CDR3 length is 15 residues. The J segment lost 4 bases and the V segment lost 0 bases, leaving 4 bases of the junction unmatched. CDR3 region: CASSLAATSGYEQYF. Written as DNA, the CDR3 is TGTGCCAGCAGCTTAGCAGCGACTAGCGGATACGAGCAGTACTTC.

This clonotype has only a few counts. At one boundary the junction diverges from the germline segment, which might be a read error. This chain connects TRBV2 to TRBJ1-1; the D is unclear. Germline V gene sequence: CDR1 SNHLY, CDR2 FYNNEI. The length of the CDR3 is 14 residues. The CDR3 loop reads CASSDMGLNPEAFF. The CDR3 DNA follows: TGTGCCAGCAGTGACATGGGCTTGAACCCTGAAGCTTTCTTT.

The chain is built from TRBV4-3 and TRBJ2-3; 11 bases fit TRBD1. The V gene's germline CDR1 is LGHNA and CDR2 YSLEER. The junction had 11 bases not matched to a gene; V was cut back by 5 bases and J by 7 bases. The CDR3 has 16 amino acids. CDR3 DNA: TGCGCCAGCAGCTCACAAACGGGACAGGGGGATTATACGCAGTATTTT. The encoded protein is CASSSQTGQGDYTQYF.

DNA for the CDR3: TGCGCCAGCAGCCCCCAGATGACAGGTTCCTACAATGAGCAGTTCTTC. It is translated as CASSPQMTGSYNEQFF. The genes are TRBV4-1 and TRBJ2-1, with D tentatively TRBD1 (6 bases). Germline lookup yields CDR1 MGHRA and CDR2 YSYEKL. Trimming took off 4 bases at V and 1 base at J, with 14 bases between the two ends. The CDR3 has 16 amino acids.

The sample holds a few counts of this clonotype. The CDR3 sequence: CASSRSGQGDEKLFF. The CDR3 coding sequence is TGTGCCAGCAGCCGGTCGGGACAGGGGGATGAAAAACTGTTTTTT. The V call is TRBV7-9, the J call TRBJ1-4; 11 positions match TRBD1. This CDR3 is 15 amino acids long. Germline loops: CDR1 SEHNR, CDR2 FQNEAQ (reference sequence). The V segment lost 5 bases and the J segment 6 bases; nucleotides outside the gene matches: 5.

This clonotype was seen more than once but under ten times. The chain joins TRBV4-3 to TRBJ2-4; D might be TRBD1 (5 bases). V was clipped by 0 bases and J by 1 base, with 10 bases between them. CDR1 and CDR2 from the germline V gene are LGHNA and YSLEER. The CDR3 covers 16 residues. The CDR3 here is CASSQDIGAAKNIQYF. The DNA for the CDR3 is TGCGCCAGCAGCCAAGATATAGGGGCCGCCAAAAACATTCAGTACTTC.

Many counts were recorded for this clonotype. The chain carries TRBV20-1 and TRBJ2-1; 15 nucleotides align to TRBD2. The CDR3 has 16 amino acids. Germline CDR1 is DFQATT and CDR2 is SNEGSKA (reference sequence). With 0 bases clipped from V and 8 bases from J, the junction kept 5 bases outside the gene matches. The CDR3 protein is CSARDGTSGRFHEQFF. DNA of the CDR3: TGCAGTGCTAGAGACGGGACTAGCGGGAGGTTTCATGAGCAGTTCTTC.

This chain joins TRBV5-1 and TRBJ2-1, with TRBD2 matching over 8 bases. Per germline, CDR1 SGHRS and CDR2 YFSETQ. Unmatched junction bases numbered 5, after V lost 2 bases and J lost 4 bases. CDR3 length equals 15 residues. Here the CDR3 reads CASSLAGETYNEQFF. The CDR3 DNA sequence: TGCGCCAGCAGCTTAGCGGGAGAGACTTACAATGAGCAGTTCTTC. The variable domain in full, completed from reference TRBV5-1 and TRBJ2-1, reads KAGVTQTPRYLIKTRGQQVTLSCSPISGHRSVSWYQQTPGQGLQFLFEYFSETQRNKGNFPGRFSGRQFSNSRSEMNVSTLELGDSALYLCASSLAGETYNEQFFGPGTRLTVL.

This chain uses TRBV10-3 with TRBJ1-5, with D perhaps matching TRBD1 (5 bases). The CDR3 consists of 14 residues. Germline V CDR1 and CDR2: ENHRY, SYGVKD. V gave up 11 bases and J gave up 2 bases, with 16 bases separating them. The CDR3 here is CASGAEGRNQPQHF. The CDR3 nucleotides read TGTGCCTCCGGGGCGGAGGGCCGCAATCAGCCCCAGCATTTT.